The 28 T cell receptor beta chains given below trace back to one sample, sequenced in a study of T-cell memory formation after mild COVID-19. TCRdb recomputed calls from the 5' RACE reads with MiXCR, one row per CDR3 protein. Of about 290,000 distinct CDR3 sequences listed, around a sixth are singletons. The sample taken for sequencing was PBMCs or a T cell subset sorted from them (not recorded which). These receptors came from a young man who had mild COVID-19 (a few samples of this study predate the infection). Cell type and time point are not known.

CDR3 in amino acids: CASSFRLEGTQYF. As DNA, the CDR3 is TGTGCCAGCAGCTTCCGGCTAGAAGGGACCCAGTACTTC. The genes are TRBV7-3 and TRBJ2-5; D call uncertain. Germline loops: CDR1 SGHTA, CDR2 FQGTGA. Trimming cost V 3 bases and J 7 bases, with 12 bases left between them. This CDR3 has 13 residues.

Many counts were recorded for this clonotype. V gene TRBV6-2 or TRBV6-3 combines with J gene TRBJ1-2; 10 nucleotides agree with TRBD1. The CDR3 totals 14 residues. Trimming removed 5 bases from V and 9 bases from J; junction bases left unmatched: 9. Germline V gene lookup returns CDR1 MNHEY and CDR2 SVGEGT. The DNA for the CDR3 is TGTGCCAGCAGTCTGGGACAGGGGAGAGTAAGCTACACCTTC. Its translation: CASSLGQGRVSYTF.

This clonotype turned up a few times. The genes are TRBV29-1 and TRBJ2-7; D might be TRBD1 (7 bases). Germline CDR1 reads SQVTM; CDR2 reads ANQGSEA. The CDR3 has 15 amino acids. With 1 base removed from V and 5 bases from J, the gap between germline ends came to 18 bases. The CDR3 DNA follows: TGCAGCGTTGAAGGGGGTAGAGGAGGGGGCGACGAGCAGTACTTC. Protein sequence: CSVEGGRGGGDEQYF.

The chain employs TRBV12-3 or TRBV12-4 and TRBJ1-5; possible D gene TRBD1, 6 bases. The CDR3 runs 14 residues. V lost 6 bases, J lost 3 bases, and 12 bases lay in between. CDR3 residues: CASRFTGYNQPQHF. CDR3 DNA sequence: TGTGCCAGCAGGTTTACAGGGTACAATCAGCCCCAGCATTTT.

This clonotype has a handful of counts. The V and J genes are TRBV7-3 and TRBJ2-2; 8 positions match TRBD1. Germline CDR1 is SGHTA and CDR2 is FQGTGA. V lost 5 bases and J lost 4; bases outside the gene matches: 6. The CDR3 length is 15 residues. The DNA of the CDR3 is TGTGCCAGCAGCCCCCAGGGGGCGGCCACCGGGGAGCTGTTTTTT. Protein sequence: CASSPQGAATGELFF.

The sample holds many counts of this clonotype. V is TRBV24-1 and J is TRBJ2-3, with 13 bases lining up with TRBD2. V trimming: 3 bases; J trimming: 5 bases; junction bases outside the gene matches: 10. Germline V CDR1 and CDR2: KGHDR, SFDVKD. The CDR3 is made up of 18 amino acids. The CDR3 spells CATSDARTSGGVGDTQYF. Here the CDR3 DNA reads TGTGCCACCAGTGATGCGCGAACTAGCGGGGGGGTTGGAGATACGCAGTATTTT.

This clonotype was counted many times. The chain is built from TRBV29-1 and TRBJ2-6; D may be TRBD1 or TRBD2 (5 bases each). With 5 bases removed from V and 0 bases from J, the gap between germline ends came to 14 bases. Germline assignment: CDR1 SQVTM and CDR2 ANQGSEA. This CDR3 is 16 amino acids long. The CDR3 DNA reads TGCAGCGTTTTCCGGGACGGGTCCTCTGGGGCCAACGTCCTGACTTTC. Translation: CSVFRDGSSGANVLTF.

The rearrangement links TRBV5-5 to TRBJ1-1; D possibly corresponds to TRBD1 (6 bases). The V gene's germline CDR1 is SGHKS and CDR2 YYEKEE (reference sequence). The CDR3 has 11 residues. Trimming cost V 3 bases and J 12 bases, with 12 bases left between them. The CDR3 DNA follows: TGTGCCAGCAGCTGGGGACATTGGTCTTTCTTT. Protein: CASSWGHWSFF.

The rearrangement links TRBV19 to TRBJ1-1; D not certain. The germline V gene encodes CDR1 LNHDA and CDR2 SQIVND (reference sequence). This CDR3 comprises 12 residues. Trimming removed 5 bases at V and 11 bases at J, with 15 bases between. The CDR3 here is CASSPREGGAFF. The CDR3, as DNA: TGTGCCAGTAGTCCCCGTGAGGGTGGGGCTTTCTTT. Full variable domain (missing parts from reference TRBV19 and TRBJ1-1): DGGITQSPKYLFRKEGQNVTLSCEQNLNHDAMYWYRQDPGQGLRLIYYSQIVNDFQKGDIAEGYSVSREKKESFPLTVTSAQKNPTAFYLCASSPREGGAFFGQGTRLTVV.

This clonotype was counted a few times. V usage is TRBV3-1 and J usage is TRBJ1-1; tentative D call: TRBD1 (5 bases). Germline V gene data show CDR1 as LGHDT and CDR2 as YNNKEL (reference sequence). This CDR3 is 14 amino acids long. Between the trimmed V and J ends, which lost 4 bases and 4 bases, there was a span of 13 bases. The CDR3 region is CASSPAGGGTEAFF. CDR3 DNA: TGTGCCAGCAGCCCCGCGGGGGGAGGCACTGAAGCTTTCTTT.

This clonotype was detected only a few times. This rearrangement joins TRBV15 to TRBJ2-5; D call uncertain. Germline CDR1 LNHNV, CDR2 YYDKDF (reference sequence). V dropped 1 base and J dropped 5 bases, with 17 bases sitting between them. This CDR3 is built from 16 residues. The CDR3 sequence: CATSRVNSPHAETQYF. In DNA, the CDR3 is TGTGCCACCAGCAGAGTGAATTCCCCTCATGCCGAGACCCAGTACTTC.

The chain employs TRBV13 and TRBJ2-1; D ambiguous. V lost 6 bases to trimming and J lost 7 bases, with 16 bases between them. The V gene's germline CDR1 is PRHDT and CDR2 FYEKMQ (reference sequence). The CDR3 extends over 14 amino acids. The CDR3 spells CASSFAGSGNEQFF. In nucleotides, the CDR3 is TGTGCCAGCAGTTTCGCCGGCTCAGGAAATGAGCAGTTCTTC.

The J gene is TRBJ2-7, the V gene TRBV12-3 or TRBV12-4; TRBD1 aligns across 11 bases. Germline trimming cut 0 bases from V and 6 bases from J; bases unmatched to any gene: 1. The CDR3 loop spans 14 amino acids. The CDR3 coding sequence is TGTGCCAGCAGTTTAGCGGGACAGGGGGTCGAGCAGTACGTC. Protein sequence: CASSLAGQGVEQYV.

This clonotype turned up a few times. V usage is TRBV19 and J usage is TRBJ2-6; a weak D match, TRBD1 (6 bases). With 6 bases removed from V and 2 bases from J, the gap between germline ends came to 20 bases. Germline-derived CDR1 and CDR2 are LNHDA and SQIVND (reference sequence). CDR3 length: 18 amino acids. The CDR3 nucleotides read TGTGCCAGTAGGTCCCGGGGCAGGGGATTAACTGGGGCCAACGTCCTGACTTTC. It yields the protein CASRSRGRGLTGANVLTF.

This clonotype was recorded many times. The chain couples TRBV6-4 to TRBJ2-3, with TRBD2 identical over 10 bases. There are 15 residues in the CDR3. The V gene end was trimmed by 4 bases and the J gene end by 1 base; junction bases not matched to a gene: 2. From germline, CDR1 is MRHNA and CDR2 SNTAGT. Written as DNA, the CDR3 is TGTGCCAGCAGTGCAACTAGCGGGGGCACAGATACGCAGTATTTT. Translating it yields CASSATSGGTDTQYF.

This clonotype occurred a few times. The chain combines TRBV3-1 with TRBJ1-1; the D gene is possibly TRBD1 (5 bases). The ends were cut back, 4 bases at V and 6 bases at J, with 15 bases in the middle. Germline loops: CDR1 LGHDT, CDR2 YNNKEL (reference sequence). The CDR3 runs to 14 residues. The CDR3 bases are TGTGCCAGCAGCCGCCAGGGCTCGGAGGCTGAAGCTTTCTTT. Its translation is CASSRQGSEAEAFF.

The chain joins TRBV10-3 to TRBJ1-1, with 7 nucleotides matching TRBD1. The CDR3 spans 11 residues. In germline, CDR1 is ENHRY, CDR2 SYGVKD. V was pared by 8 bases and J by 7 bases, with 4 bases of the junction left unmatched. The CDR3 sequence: CAIRRDSEAFF. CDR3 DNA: TGTGCCATCCGGCGGGACAGTGAAGCTTTCTTT.

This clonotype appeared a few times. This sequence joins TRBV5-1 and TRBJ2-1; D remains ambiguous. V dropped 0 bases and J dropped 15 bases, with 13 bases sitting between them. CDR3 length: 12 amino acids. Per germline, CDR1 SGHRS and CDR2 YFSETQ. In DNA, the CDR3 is TGCGCCAGCAGCTTGGGGACCCTTGAAAGGTTCTTC. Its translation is CASSLGTLERFF.

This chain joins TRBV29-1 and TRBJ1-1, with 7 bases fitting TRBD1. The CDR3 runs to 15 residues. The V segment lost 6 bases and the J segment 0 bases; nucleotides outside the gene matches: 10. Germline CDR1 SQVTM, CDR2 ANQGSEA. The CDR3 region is CSVGTSGQMNTEAFF. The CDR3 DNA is TGCAGCGTCGGGACTTCGGGACAGATGAACACTGAAGCTTTCTTT.

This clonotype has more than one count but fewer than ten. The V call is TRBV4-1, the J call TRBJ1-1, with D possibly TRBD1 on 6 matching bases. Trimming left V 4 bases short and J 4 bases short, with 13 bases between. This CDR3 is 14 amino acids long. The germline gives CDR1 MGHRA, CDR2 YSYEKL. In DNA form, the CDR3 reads TGCGCCAGCAGCCGTAGGGACAAGGTCACTGAAGCTTTCTTT. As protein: CASSRRDKVTEAFF.

The CDR3 here is CASSIGQFSSDTQYF. The CDR3 nucleotides read TGTGCCAGCAGCATCGGACAGTTCTCATCTGATACGCAGTATTTT. This chain uses TRBV7-8 with TRBJ2-3; D perhaps matches TRBD1 (6 bases). With 5 bases removed from V and 6 bases from J, the gap between germline ends came to 18 bases. The CDR3 is made up of 15 amino acids. Germline values: CDR1 SGHVS, CDR2 FQNEAQ.

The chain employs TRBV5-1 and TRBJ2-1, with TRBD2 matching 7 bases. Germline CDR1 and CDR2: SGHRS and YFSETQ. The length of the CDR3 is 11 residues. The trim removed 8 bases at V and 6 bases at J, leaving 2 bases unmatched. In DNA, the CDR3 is TGCGCCAGTAGACTAGCCAATGAGCAGTTCTTC. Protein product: CASRLANEQFF.

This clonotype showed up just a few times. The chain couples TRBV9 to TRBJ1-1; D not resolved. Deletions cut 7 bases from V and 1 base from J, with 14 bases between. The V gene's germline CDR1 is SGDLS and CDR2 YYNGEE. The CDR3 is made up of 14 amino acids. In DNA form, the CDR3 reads TGTGCCAGCGGGCAATCAGGTACGAACACTGAAGCTTTCTTT. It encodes CASGQSGTNTEAFF.

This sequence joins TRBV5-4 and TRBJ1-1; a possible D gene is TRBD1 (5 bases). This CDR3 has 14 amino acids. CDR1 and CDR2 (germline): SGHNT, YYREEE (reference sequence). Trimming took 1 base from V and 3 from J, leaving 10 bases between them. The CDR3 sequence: CASSLRDRHTEAFF. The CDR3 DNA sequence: TGTGCCAGCAGCTTGCGAGACAGACACACTGAAGCTTTCTTT.

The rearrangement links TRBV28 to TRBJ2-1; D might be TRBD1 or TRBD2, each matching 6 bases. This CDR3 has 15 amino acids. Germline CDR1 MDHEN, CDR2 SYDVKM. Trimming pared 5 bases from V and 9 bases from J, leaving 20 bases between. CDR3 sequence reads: CASSPPRGMGGEQFF. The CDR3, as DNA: TGTGCCAGCAGTCCCCCCAGGGGAATGGGGGGTGAGCAGTTCTTC.

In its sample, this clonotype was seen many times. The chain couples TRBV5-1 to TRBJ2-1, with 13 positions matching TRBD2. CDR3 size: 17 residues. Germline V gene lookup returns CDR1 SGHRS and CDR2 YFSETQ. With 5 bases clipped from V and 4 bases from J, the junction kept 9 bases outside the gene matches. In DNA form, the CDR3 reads TGCGCCAGCAGTTCGCGACTAGCGGGGGGAGAATACAATGAGCAGTTCTTC. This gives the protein CASSSRLAGGEYNEQFF.

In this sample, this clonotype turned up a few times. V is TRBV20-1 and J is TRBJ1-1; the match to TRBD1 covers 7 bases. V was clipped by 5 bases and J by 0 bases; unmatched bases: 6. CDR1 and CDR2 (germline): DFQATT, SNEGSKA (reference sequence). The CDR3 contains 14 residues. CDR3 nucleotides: TGCAGTGCTGTGGGACAGCCAGTGAACACTGAAGCTTTCTTT. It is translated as CSAVGQPVNTEAFF.

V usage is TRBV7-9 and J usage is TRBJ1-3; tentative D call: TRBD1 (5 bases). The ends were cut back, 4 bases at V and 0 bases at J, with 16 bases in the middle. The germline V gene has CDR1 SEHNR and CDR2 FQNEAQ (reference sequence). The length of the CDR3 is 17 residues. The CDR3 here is CASSSQRGTSSGNTIYF. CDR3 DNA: TGTGCCAGCAGCTCCCAGAGGGGCACCAGCTCTGGAAACACCATATATTTT.